This TCR beta chain originates from a study of control samples from healthy donors and cancer patients. The CDR3 is made up of 14 amino acids. Per germline, CDR1 LGHDT and CDR2 YNNKEL (reference sequence). Trimming at V came to 6 bases and at J to 7 bases, leaving 9 bases not matched to a gene. The protocol was immunoSEQ multiplex PCR, while the TCRdb copy is restricted to in-frame clones and leaves out a portion. The data show 110,000 or so clones, with 75% to 95% seen just once and more than 3.5% held by the top ten. The V gene is TRBV3-1 (or the pseudogene TRBV3-2), the J gene TRBJ2-5; 9 bases align to TRBD2. Sequencing was performed on blood. This receptor was identified in a human donor in good health. The donor label of this sample is uncertain. CDR3 sequence: CASSPGTSFVTQYF. DNA for the CDR3: TGTGCCAGCAGTCCCGGGACTAGCTTCGTGACCCAGTACTTC.